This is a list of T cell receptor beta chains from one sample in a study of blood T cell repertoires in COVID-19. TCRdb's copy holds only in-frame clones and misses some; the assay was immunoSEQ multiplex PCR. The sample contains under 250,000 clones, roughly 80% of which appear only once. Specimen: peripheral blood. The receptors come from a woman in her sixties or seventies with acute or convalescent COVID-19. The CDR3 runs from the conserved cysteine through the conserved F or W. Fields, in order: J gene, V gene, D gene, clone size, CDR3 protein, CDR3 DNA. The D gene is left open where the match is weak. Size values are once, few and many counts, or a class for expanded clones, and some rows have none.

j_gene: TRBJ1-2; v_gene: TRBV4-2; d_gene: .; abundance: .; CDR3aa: CASSQETGPYGYTF; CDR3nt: TGTGCCAGCAGCCAAGAGACAGGCCCCTATGGCTACACCTTC
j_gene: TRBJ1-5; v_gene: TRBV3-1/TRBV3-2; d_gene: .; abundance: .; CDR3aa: CASSQDIGGTQPQHF; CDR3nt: TGTGCCAGCAGCCAAGATATAGGAGGCACTCAGCCCCAGCATTTT
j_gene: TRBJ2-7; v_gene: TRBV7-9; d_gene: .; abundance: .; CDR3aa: CASSPSITTYEQYF; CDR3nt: TGTGCCAGCAGCCCTTCGATTACAACCTACGAGCAGTACTTC
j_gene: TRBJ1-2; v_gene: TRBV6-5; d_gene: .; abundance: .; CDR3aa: CASSYRMGSGYTF; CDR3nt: TGTGCCAGCAGTTACAGGATGGGCTCGGGCTACACCTTC
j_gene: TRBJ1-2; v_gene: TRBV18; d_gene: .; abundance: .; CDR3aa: CASSYDSVYGYTF; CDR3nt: TGTGCCAGCTCGTACGACAGTGTTTACGGCTACACCTTC
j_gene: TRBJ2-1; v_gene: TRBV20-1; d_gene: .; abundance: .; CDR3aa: CSAPQNNEQFF; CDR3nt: TGCAGTGCGCCACAGAACAATGAGCAGTTCTTC
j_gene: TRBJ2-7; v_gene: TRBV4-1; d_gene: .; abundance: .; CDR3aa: CASSQDFTGISYEQYF; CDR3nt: TGCGCCAGCAGCCAAGATTTTACAGGAATCTCCTACGAGCAGTACTTC
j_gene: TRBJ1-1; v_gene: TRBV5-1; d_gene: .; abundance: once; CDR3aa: CASSPTLNTEAFF; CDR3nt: TGCGCCAGCAGCCCAACATTGAACACTGAAGCTTTCTTT
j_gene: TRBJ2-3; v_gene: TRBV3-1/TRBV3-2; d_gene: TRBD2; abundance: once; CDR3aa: CASSLLGGSSTDTQYF; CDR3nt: TGTGCCAGCAGCCTTTTGGGGGGGTCTAGCACAGATACGCAGTATTTT
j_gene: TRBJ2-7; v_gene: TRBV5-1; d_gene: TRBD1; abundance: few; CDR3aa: CASSLEPGGKYEQYF; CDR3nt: TGCGCCAGCAGCTTGGAGCCAGGGGGCAAGTACGAGCAGTACTTC
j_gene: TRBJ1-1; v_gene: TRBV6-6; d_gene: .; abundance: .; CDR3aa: CASRYGGGTEAFF; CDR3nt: TGTGCCAGCAGGTACGGGGGAGGCACTGAAGCTTTCTTT
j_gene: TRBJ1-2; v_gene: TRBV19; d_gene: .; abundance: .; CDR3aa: CASSIMRSRGNYGYTF; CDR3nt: TGTGCCAGTAGTATAATGAGGTCCAGGGGCAACTATGGCTACACCTTC
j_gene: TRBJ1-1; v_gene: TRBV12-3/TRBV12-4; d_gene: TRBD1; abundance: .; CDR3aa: CASRKQGVTEAFF; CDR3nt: TGTGCCAGCAGAAAACAGGGGGTCACTGAAGCTTTCTTT
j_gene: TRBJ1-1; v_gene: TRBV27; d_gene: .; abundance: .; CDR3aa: CASSLMGQNTEAFF; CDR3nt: TGTGCCAGCAGTTTAATGGGACAGAACACTGAAGCTTTCTTT
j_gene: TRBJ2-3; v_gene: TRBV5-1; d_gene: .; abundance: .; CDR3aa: CASSPRQSSTDTQYF; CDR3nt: TGCGCCAGCAGCCCGAGACAGAGTAGCACAGATACGCAGTATTTT
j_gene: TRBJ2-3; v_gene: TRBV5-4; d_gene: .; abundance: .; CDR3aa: CASSFRRGPTDTQYF; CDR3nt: TGTGCCAGCAGCTTTCGGCGGGGGCCGACAGATACGCAGTATTTT
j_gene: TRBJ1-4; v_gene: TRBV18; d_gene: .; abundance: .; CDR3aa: CASSPNFLAGNEKLFF; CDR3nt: TGTGCCAGCTCACCAAACTTCTTAGCGGGTAATGAAAAACTGTTTTTT
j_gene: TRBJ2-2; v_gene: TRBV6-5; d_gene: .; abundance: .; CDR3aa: CASRNGGLGTGELFF; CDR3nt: TGTGCCAGCAGGAACGGGGGACTCGGGACCGGGGAGCTGTTTTTT
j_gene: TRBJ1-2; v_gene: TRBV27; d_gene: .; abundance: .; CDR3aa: CASSGIDRFNGYTF; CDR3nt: TGTGCCAGCAGTGGGATAGACAGGTTCAATGGCTACACCTTC
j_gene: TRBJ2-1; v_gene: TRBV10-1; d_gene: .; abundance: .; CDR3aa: CASSIGRSHEQFF; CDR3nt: TGCGCCAGCAGTATTGGGCGTTCCCATGAGCAGTTCTTC
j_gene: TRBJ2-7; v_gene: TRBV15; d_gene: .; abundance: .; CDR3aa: CATRKEGAGVAYEQYF; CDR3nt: TGTGCCACCAGGAAAGAGGGAGCAGGGGTGGCCTACGAGCAGTACTTC
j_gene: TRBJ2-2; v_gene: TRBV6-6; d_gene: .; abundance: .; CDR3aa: CASSPRGWGETNTGELFF; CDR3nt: TGTGCCAGCAGTCCGAGGGGATGGGGGGAAACGAACACCGGGGAGCTGTTTTTT
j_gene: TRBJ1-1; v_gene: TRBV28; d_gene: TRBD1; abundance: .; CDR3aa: CASSRAGTGGGMDTEAFF; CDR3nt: TGTGCCAGCAGCCGCGCCGGGACAGGGGGAGGTATGGACACTGAAGCTTTCTTT
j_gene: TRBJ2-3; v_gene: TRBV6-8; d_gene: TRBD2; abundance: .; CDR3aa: CASRPGVAGGVPTDTQYF; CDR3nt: TGTGCCAGCAGACCCGGGGTAGCGGGGGGGGTCCCCACAGATACGCAGTATTTT
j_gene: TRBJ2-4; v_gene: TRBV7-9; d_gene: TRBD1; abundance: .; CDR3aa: CASSSDRFLAKNIQYF; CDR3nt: TGTGCCAGCAGCTCGGACAGGTTCTTAGCCAAAAACATTCAGTACTTC
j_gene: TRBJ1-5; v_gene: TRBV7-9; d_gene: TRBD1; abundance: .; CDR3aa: CASSQTGERPQHF; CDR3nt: TGTGCCAGCAGCCAAACAGGGGAACGGCCCCAGCATTTT
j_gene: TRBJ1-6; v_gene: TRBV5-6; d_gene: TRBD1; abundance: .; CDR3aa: CASMKTGQVAGSPLHF; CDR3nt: TGTGCCAGCATGAAAACCGGACAGGTGGCTGGGTCACCCCTCCACTTT